The rows below give T cell receptor beta chains drawn from one sample of a study of cytomegalovirus exposure and HLA in healthy donors. Assay used: immunoSEQ multiplex PCR; TCRdb lists only in-frame clones, some missing. Here the sample spans 150,000 to 180,000 clones, roughly 84% being singletons. The specimen sequenced was PBMCs. The receptors originated from a human donor in good health. CDR3s include the opening cysteine and the closing phenylalanine or tryptophan. Fields, in order: V gene, D gene, J gene, clone size, CDR3 DNA, CDR3 protein. A D gene is named only where the DNA matches it firmly. Size tells how often a clone was seen (once, few, many) or the class of an expanded clone, and some rows leave it out.

TRBV11-3	NA	TRBJ2-2	NA	TGTGCCAGCAGCCCCCGCGGGAAGGGTACCGGGGAGCTGTTTTTT	CASSPRGKGTGELFF
TRBV27	TRBD1	TRBJ2-7	NA	TGTGCCAGCAGTTCCGTGACAGGGGGCGCCTCCGAGCAGTACTTC	CASSSVTGGASEQYF
TRBV29-1	NA	TRBJ1-4	NA	TGCAGCGCGGACAGCGCAACTAATGAAAAACTGTTTTTT	CSADSATNEKLFF
TRBV10-2	NA	TRBJ2-6	NA	TGCGCCAGCAAACTCCAAGGATCAGGTAGCTCTGGGGCCAACGTCCTGACTTTC	CASKLQGSGSSGANVLTF
TRBV19	TRBD1	TRBJ1-5	NA	TGTGCCAGTAGGACAGGGGTTCAGCCCCAGCATTTT	CASRTGVQPQHF
TRBV28	NA	TRBJ1-2	NA	TGTGCCAGCAGTCGACCTGGGCAACCGGTTTATGGCTACACCTTC	CASSRPGQPVYGYTF
TRBV5-1	TRBD2	TRBJ2-7	NA	TGCGCCAGCAGCTGGAGCCCTTACGGCGGGGGACCACAACCTTACTCCTACGAGCAGTACTTC	CASSWSPYGGGPQPYSYEQYF
TRBV4-1	TRBD1	TRBJ2-5	NA	TGCGCCAGCAGCCAACTTCCAGGACAGGGCCAAGAGACCCAGTACTTC	CASSQLPGQGQETQYF
TRBV10-3	NA	TRBJ2-1	once	TGTGCCATCAGTGACTATCGGGTAAATGAGCAGTTCTTC	CAISDYRVNEQFF
TRBV9	NA	TRBJ1-4	NA	TGTGCCAGCAGCGTCGCCGGTGGGGCAGGTGAAAAACTGTTTTTT	CASSVAGGAGEKLFF
TRBV11-3	TRBD1	TRBJ2-7	NA	TGTGCCAGCAGCTTGGGCAGGGGGCGCTCCTACGAGCAGTACTTC	CASSLGRGRSYEQYF
TRBV6-5	NA	TRBJ1-1	NA	TGTGCCAGCAGTTACGGCGGTACAGGGTCAAGAACTGAAGCTTTCTTT	CASSYGGTGSRTEAFF
TRBV11-2	TRBD1	TRBJ1-1	NA	TGTGCCAGCAGCTTGAGGACAGGGCTGAACACTGAAGCTTTCTTT	CASSLRTGLNTEAFF
TRBV10-3	NA	TRBJ1-2	NA	TGTGCCATCAAGAAACCAGGATACCATGGCTACACCTTC	CAIKKPGYHGYTF
TRBV4-3	TRBD1	TRBJ1-1	NA	TGCGCCAGCAGCCAAGATTGGCAGGGGGCCGCGGGGGAAGCTTTCTTT	CASSQDWQGAAGEAFF
TRBV29-1	NA	TRBJ2-1	few	TGCAGCACCCTGGGGGGAAATGAGCAGTTCTTC	CSTLGGNEQFF
TRBV7-9	NA	TRBJ1-2	once	TGTGCCAGCAGCTTCGCCGGCTGGGGAAGGGACTCTGGCTACACCTTC	CASSFAGWGRDSGYTF
TRBV5-1	TRBD1	TRBJ1-6	NA	TGCGCCAGCAGCTTGGCCGGGACAGTTAATTCACCCCTCCACTTT	CASSLAGTVNSPLHF
TRBV19	TRBD1	TRBJ2-5	NA	TGTGCCAGTAGTAGGACAGGGAATGGCCAAGAGACCCAGTACTTC	CASSRTGNGQETQYF
TRBV7-8	NA	TRBJ1-2	NA	TGTGCCAGCAGCAGCTTATCCGGGAGTGATGCGGGAATGGGCTACACCTTC	CASSSLSGSDAGMGYTF
TRBV2	TRBD2	TRBJ2-1	NA	TGTGCCAGCAGAGACGGGACTAGCGTATACGATGAGCAGTTCTTC	CASRDGTSVYDEQFF
TRBV6-5	TRBD2	TRBJ2-1	NA	TGTGCCAGCAGTTACTCGGGGGGGGGCAATGAGCAGTTCTTC	CASSYSGGGNEQFF
TRBV5-1	NA	TRBJ1-2	once	TGCGCCAGCAGCTTGACAGCCTCTAACTATGGCTACACCTTC	CASSLTASNYGYTF
TRBV6-6	TRBD2	TRBJ2-7	NA	TGTGCCAGCAGTACGAGCGGGAGAGGCGAGCAGTACTTC	CASSTSGRGEQYF
TRBV2	NA	TRBJ1-5	few	TGTGCCAGCAGTGAGGAGGGGAATCAGCCCCAGCATTTT	CASSEEGNQPQHF
TRBV15	NA	TRBJ2-1	few	TGTGCCACCAGCAGCCCCGGGGAAAATGAGCAGTTCTTC	CATSSPGENEQFF
TRBV28	TRBD1	TRBJ1-2	NA	TGTGCCAGCAGTTTCTCCCAGGGGGTAGATGGCTACACCTTC	CASSFSQGVDGYTF
TRBV5-1	NA	TRBJ2-7	NA	TGCGCCAGCAGTTCGGGTGGCCCCTACGAGCAGTACTTC	CASSSGGPYEQYF
TRBV27	TRBD2	TRBJ2-5	NA	TGTGCCAGCAGTTTGCGGACTAGTCAAGAGACCCAGTACTTC	CASSLRTSQETQYF
TRBV5-6	NA	TRBJ2-7	NA	TGTGCCAGCAGCTTCGGTACTTTTTTCTACGAGCAGTACTTC	CASSFGTFFYEQYF